This T cell receptor (beta chain) is drawn from a study of early T cells in non-severe SARS-CoV-2 infection. TCRdb redid the calling of the 5' RACE reads with MiXCR, one entry per CDR3 protein. This repertoire shows over 30,000 distinct CDR3 sequences, about 5% found once; its top ten account for roughly 15%. This clonotype has at least ten counts. Sequencing was performed on whole blood. This TCR derives from an adult who was a healthcare worker with PCR-confirmed SARS-CoV-2 infection or an uninfected control (not recorded which).

CDR3 sequence: CASSPRGDTGYTF. CDR3 sequence (DNA): TGTGCCAGCTCACCCCGGGGGGATACTGGCTACACCTTC. The rearrangement links TRBV18 to TRBJ1-2, with D tentatively TRBD1 (5 bases). This CDR3 has 13 residues. Germline CDR1 KGHSH, CDR2 LQKENI. V dropped 3 bases and J dropped 7 bases, with 12 bases sitting between them.